A selection of T cell receptor beta chains follows, all from one sample in a study of blood T cell repertoires in COVID-19. Sequencing was performed with immunoSEQ multiplex PCR; in TCRdb, only in-frame clones are kept and a portion is missing. The sample has approximately 65,000 clones, roughly 91% seen once. Sequencing used peripheral blood. These receptors were obtained from a man in his fifties with COVID-19, enrolled during active disease. CDR3s include the opening cysteine and the closing phenylalanine or tryptophan. Each record gives: V gene, J gene, D gene, clone size, CDR3 protein, CDR3 DNA. The D gene is left open where the match is weak. Clone sizes are given selectively: once, few, many, or a class where the clone is expanded.

TRBV24-1	TRBJ2-1	.	once	CATSDPDIPYNEQFF	TGTGCCACCAGTGACCCGGACATTCCCTACAATGAGCAGTTCTTC
TRBV3-1/TRBV3-2	TRBJ2-4	.	once	CASSQEEHAGTGKNIQYF	TGTGCCAGCAGCCAAGAAGAGCATGCCGGTACAGGGAAAAACATTCAGTACTTC
TRBV10-3	TRBJ2-3	TRBD2	.	CAISEGLAGFSDTQYF	TGTGCCATCAGTGAAGGACTAGCGGGATTTTCAGATACGCAGTATTTT
TRBV5-4	TRBJ1-2	.	once	CASSPQRGGLSYGYTF	TGTGCCAGCAGCCCCCAACGCGGGGGGCTTAGCTATGGCTACACCTTC
TRBV11-3	TRBJ2-2	.	.	CASSSSPSGRELFF	TGTGCCAGCAGCTCTTCACCTTCGGGTCGGGAGCTGTTTTTT
TRBV2	TRBJ2-7	.	.	CASRSSGVWGEQYF	TGTGCCAGTCGGTCCTCGGGAGTTTGGGGCGAGCAGTACTTC
TRBV6-6	TRBJ2-7	.	.	CASSGQLYEQYF	TGTGCCAGCAGCGGACAGCTCTACGAGCAGTACTTC
TRBV14	TRBJ2-1	TRBD2	.	CASGLAGGNEQFF	TGTGCCAGCGGCCTAGCGGGAGGAAATGAGCAGTTCTTC
TRBV7-9	TRBJ1-1	.	.	CASSERRPDRTILNTEAFF	TGTGCCAGCAGCGAGCGGAGGCCCGACCGAACAATTTTGAACACTGAAGCTTTCTTT
TRBV7-2	TRBJ2-7	.	.	CASSLVPPPWNGAYEQYF	TGTGCCAGCAGCTTAGTACCCCCGCCCTGGAATGGAGCCTACGAGCAGTACTTC
TRBV28	TRBJ1-2	.	.	CASRLSGGAVGGYTF	TGTGCCAGCAGACTCAGCGGGGGGGCTGTAGGTGGCTACACCTTC
TRBV5-1	TRBJ1-6	.	.	CASSFGQHYNSPLHF	TGCGCCAGCAGCTTCGGACAGCACTATAATTCACCCCTCCACTTT
TRBV11-2	TRBJ2-4	.	.	CASSLAPRGKVNIQYF	TGTGCCAGCAGCTTAGCTCCCAGGGGAAAGGTTAACATTCAGTACTTC
TRBV2	TRBJ1-2	TRBD1	.	CASRDRSGGYTF	TGTGCCAGCAGGGACAGGAGTGGCGGCTACACCTTC
TRBV28	TRBJ2-5	TRBD1	few	CASSPTGGATQYF	TGTGCCAGCAGTCCGACAGGGGGGGCGACCCAGTACTTC
TRBV19	TRBJ1-2	.	.	CASSPKGGAGYGYTF	TGTGCCAGTAGTCCCAAGGGGGGGGCAGGATATGGCTACACCTTC
TRBV5-1	TRBJ2-3	TRBD2	.	CASSLELAGPTDTQYF	TGCGCCAGCAGCTTGGAACTAGCGGGGCCCACAGATACGCAGTATTTT
TRBV5-1	TRBJ2-3	.	.	CASSLEGASTDTQYF	TGCGCCAGCAGCTTGGAAGGGGCTAGCACAGATACGCAGTATTTT
TRBV7-6	TRBJ2-5	.	once	CASSLGMGTLGETQYF	TGTGCCAGCAGCTTAGGGATGGGGACACTTGGGGAGACCCAGTACTTC
TRBV19	TRBJ2-7	TRBD1	.	CASQGAYEQYF	TGTGCCAGTCAGGGGGCATACGAGCAGTACTTC
TRBV4-1	TRBJ2-7	TRBD2	.	CASSRMGLVQYEQYF	TGCGCCAGCAGCCGGATGGGACTAGTTCAATACGAGCAGTACTTC
TRBV7-9	TRBJ1-1	.	.	CASSVQGDTEAFF	TGTGCCAGCAGCGTACAGGGTGACACTGAAGCTTTCTTT
TRBV7-9	TRBJ2-2	.	.	CASSLAPRGGTGELFF	TGTGCCAGCAGCTTAGCGCCCCGAGGGGGCACCGGGGAGCTGTTTTTT
TRBV5-6	TRBJ1-2	TRBD1	.	CASSPGDRSHYGYTF	TGTGCCAGCAGCCCGGGGGACAGGAGCCACTATGGCTACACCTTC
TRBV18	TRBJ1-2	.	.	CASSPGAPPNYGYTF	TGTGCCAGCTCACCAGGGGCGCCTCCAAACTATGGCTACACCTTC
TRBV28	TRBJ1-6	TRBD1	few	CASSPVDRPYNSPLHF	TGTGCCAGCAGCCCGGTGGACAGGCCGTATAATTCACCCCTCCACTTT
TRBV4-2	TRBJ1-1	TRBD1	.	CASSQTPGQSSKAFF	TGTGCCAGCAGCCAGACTCCGGGACAGTCTTCTAAAGCTTTCTTT
TRBV24-1	TRBJ2-2	TRBD1	.	CATAPQGASGELFF	TGTGCCACAGCACCACAGGGGGCCAGCGGGGAGCTGTTTTTT
TRBV11-2	TRBJ1-1	.	.	CASSFYRAEAFF	TGTGCCAGCAGCTTCTACCGAGCTGAAGCTTTCTTT
TRBV11-3	TRBJ1-1	.	.	CASSKGGLGTEAFF	TGTGCCAGCAGCAAGGGGGGGCTGGGGACTGAAGCTTTCTTT
TRBV15	TRBJ2-1	TRBD1	.	CATSSGLGQGIDEQFF	TGTGCCACCAGCAGTGGCCTGGGACAGGGGATTGATGAGCAGTTCTTC
TRBV4-1	TRBJ2-1	TRBD2	once	CASSRGTTGNEQFF	TGCGCCAGCAGCCGGGGGACTACTGGGAATGAGCAGTTCTTC
TRBV7-2	TRBJ1-2	.	.	CASSHLQGRDGYTF	TGTGCCAGCAGCCATCTACAGGGAAGAGATGGCTACACCTTC
TRBV6-7	TRBJ2-7	TRBD2	.	CASSGLAGPLTYEQYF	TGTGCCAGCAGTGGGCTAGCGGGACCCCTTACCTACGAGCAGTACTTC
TRBV7-2	TRBJ2-5	TRBD1	.	CASSLQTGVEETQYF	TGTGCCAGCAGCCTCCAGACAGGGGTGGAAGAGACCCAGTACTTC